A single sample gave rise to the 15 T cell receptor beta chains below, sequenced in a study of cytomegalovirus exposure and HLA in healthy donors. Amplification used 60 Vbeta primers and 13 Jbeta primers. Only in-frame clones appear in the TCRdb table, and some are missing; sequencing was by immunoSEQ multiplex PCR. Of 200,000 or so clones listed, around 80% are singletons. The material sequenced was PBMCs. These TCRs come from a man aged 40-49 years in good health and CMV-seropositive.

The chain uses TRBV7-8 and TRBJ1-1; the D is unclear. This CDR3 contains 13 residues. Germline V gives CDR1 SGHVS, CDR2 FQNEAQ. Deletions cut 2 bases from V and 5 bases from J, with 9 bases between. The CDR3 DNA reads as TGTGCCAGCAGCTTACGGGGTAGAACTGAAGCTTTCTTT. The encoded protein is CASSLRGRTEAFF.

This clone was picked up a small number of times. This chain uses TRBV21-1 with TRBJ1-4; the table's D gene call, TRBD1, was not cross checked with the DNA. TRBV21-1 is a recognized pseudogene. This CDR3 has 17 amino acids. The CDR3 nucleotides are TGTGCCAGCCCCAACTCCGGGACAGGGGGCTCTAATGAAAAACTGTTTTTT. The encoded protein is CASPNSGTGGSNEKLFF.

This chain joins TRBV7-8 and TRBJ1-3; D gene ambiguous. The CDR3 sequence is 14 residues long. Germline V CDR1 and CDR2: SGHVS, FQNEAQ. Trimming shortened V by 2 bases and J by 4 bases, and 9 bases separated the two germline ends. The DNA of the CDR3 is TGTGCCAGCAGCTTAACGGGAGCAGGAAACACCATATATTTT. This encodes CASSLTGAGNTIYF.

The V gene is TRBV19, the J gene TRBJ2-3, with 8 bases fitting TRBD2. The length of the CDR3 is 15 residues. The V and J ends lost 1 base and 3 bases, in that order; junction bases with no gene match: 3. The germline V gene encodes CDR1 LNHDA and CDR2 SQIVND (reference sequence). The CDR3 nucleotides are TGTGCCAGTAGTATAGCGCGGGGGGTAACAGATACGCAGTATTTT. This gives the protein CASSIARGVTDTQYF.

The rearrangement links TRBV28 to TRBJ1-4; the match to TRBD1 covers 7 bases. CDR1 is MDHEN, CDR2 SYDVKM, per germline. The CDR3 consists of 13 residues. Trimming at V came to 7 bases and at J to 8 bases, leaving 7 bases not matched to a gene. The CDR3 DNA is TGTGCCAGCACCCAGGGGGGTAAGGAAAAACTGTTTTTT. Encoded protein: CASTQGGKEKLFF.

This clone was picked up one time. The chain employs TRBV2 and TRBJ2-3; 8 bases match TRBD1. After removal of 3 bases from V and 4 bases from J, the junction contained 15 bases not matched to a gene. The CDR3 runs 18 residues. CDR1 and CDR2 (germline): SNHLY, FYNNEI. The CDR3 DNA reads TGTGCCAGCAGTGAGGTGCCCCGGACAGGGCCTCCCCCAGATACGCAGTATTTT. It translates to CASSEVPRTGPPPDTQYF.

This sequence joins TRBV7-9 and TRBJ1-6; a possible D gene is TRBD1 (6 bases). Deletions cut 6 bases from V and 6 bases from J, with 12 bases between. Germline loops: CDR1 SEHNR, CDR2 FQNEAQ (reference sequence). The CDR3 runs 14 residues. The CDR3 nucleotides read TGTGCCAGCAGGGGGGCAGGGCGTAATTCACCCCTCCACTTT. It is translated as CASRGAGRNSPLHF.

Only a few counts were recorded for this clone. The chain employs TRBV19 and TRBJ2-6; TRBD1 agrees at 9 bases. CDR3 size: 17 residues. J lost 1 base, V lost 5 bases, and 6 bases had no gene match. CDR1 and CDR2 (germline): LNHDA, SQIVND (reference sequence). The CDR3 bases are TGTGCCAGTAGTGTCGGGACAGGGCTGTCTGGGGCCAACGTCCTGACTTTC. Its protein product is CASSVGTGLSGANVLTF.

The V and J genes are TRBV5-1 and TRBJ2-5, with 12 bases aligning to TRBD2. Germline lookup yields CDR1 SGHRS and CDR2 YFSETQ. This CDR3 spans 17 amino acids. The V segment lost 7 bases and the J segment 3 bases; nucleotides outside the gene matches: 13. The CDR3 nucleotides read TGCGCCAGCGGAGTGCTTCCTCGGACTAGCGGGGAAGAGACCCAGTACTTC. Encoded protein: CASGVLPRTSGEETQYF.

Regarding this clone: This specimen includes other DNA sequences encoding the same CDR3. The gene calls are TRBV7-8 and TRBJ1-2, with 8 bases lining up with TRBD1. The CDR3 is made up of 15 amino acids. From germline, CDR1 is SGHVS and CDR2 FQNEAQ. V trimming: 1 base; J trimming: 4 bases; junction bases outside the gene matches: 5. This CDR3 reads CASSLGTGQGYGYTF. For the CDR3, the DNA is TGTGCCAGCAGCTTAGGGACAGGGCAGGGCTATGGCTACACCTTC.

V usage is TRBV6-5 and J usage is TRBJ1-6; D not resolved. The V gene lost 2 bases and the J gene lost 3 bases, with 8 bases spanning the gap. The CDR3 is made up of 15 amino acids. CDR1 is MNHEY and CDR2 is SVGAGI in the germline V gene. CDR3 residues: CASSYAGDYNSPLHF. As DNA, the CDR3 is TGTGCCAGCAGTTACGCAGGCGACTATAATTCACCCCTCCACTTT.

The gene calls are TRBV5-1 and TRBJ2-2, with D possibly TRBD2 on 6 matching bases. V was cut by 4 bases and J by 2 bases, with 15 bases left in between. CDR3 size: 16 residues. Looked up from germline, CDR1 is SGHRS and CDR2 is YFSETQ. The CDR3 nucleotides are TGCGCCAGCAGCCCCCCGGGACTGGGTAACACCGGGGAGCTGTTTTTT. Its protein is CASSPPGLGNTGELFF.

The chain combines TRBV30 with TRBJ2-3; tentatively, D is TRBD2 (6 bases). This CDR3 is built from 14 residues. Germline CDR1 reads GTSNPN; CDR2 reads SVGIG (reference sequence). V lost 1 base to trimming and J lost 4 bases, with 12 bases between them. The CDR3 DNA follows: TGTGCCTGGAGTGGCCAGACTAGGTCAGATACGCAGTATTTT. It is translated as CAWSGQTRSDTQYF.

This clone was picked up one time. This chain uses TRBV27 with TRBJ2-5, with D unclear. The CDR3 sequence is 11 residues long. Germline lookup yields CDR1 MNHEY and CDR2 SMNVEV (reference sequence). Trimming left V 3 bases short and J 4 bases short, with 3 bases between. CDR3 amino acids: CASSFRETQYF. DNA for the CDR3: TGTGCCAGCAGTTTTCGAGAGACCCAGTACTTC.

This chain joins TRBV19 and TRBJ1-1; a weak D match, TRBD1 (6 bases). The CDR3 length is 14 residues. Germline-derived CDR1 and CDR2 are LNHDA and SQIVND (reference sequence). V lost 6 bases and J 14 bases, leaving 25 bases between the germline ends. CDR3 sequence reads: CASRPPGQALDRFF. As DNA, the CDR3 is TGTGCCAGTAGGCCCCCGGGACAAGCCCTTGATCGGTTCTTT.